This TCR beta chain comes out of a study of blood T cells in healthy people across ages. With regard to this clonotype: Its antigen is not identified.

Combining a sample-barcoded 5' primer with a J-beta primer mix, a second PCR ran for about 6 to 12 cycles. TCRdb re-analysed the 5' RACE reads in MiXCR, keeping a single row per CDR3 protein. Altogether just under 550,000 distinct CDR3 sequences are present, 20% to 30% being singletons, with the ten largest covering 8.5% to 9.5%. Study-level results: It was held that the diversity estimates obtained from one million T cells were underestimates.

These sequences were also reported in another study, on T cells of mothers and their children.

The sequence came from a boy under 18 in good health. Sequencing used blood.

The CDR3 DNA reads TGTGCCAGCAGTTTACCTTACCGTGACAATGAGCAGTTCTTC. Amino acids: CASSLPYRDNEQFF. The chain carries TRBV28 and TRBJ2-1; D ambiguous. CDR1 is MDHEN and CDR2 is SYDVKM in the germline V gene. Trimming took off 2 bases at V and 5 bases at J, with 10 bases between the two ends. The CDR3 is made up of 14 amino acids.